This TCR beta chain was documented in a study of cytomegalovirus exposure and HLA in healthy donors. Study findings and constraints: It was taken for granted in presence/absence analyses that sequencing depth across donors was roughly uniform.

CDR3 size: 16 residues. Germline V CDR1 and CDR2: SGHDT, YYEEEE. The V segment lost 6 bases and the J segment 1 base; nucleotides outside the gene matches: 10. This clone was picked up a small number of times. Its antigen is unidentified. Primers for the PCR totalled 60 Vbeta and 13 Jbeta. The repertoire was sequenced with immunoSEQ multiplex PCR; TCRdb's copy has only in-frame clones and lacks some. The sample lists 100,000 to 120,000 clones, around 85% occurring once. The sequenced sample consisted of PBMCs. V and J are TRBV5-6 and TRBJ2-4; 7 bases fit TRBD1. The receptor's source is a man in his thirties or forties in good health and CMV-seropositive. CDR3 loop: CASTKQTGMAKNIQYF. The DNA of the CDR3 is TGTGCCAGCACCAAACAGACAGGGATGGCCAAAAACATTCAGTACTTC.